Detailed here is one T cell receptor (beta chain). Its specificity is not known. The data belong to a study of Tregs in tolerant kidney transplant recipients. Related graft donors supplied nonmyeloablative bone marrow transplants, and mixed chimerism was transient. Unstimulated regulatory T cells (CD4+CD25+CD127-), CD4+CD25- non-regulatory cells, CD4 and CD8 cells were FACS-sorted from thawed PBMCs. The method was immunoSEQ multiplex PCR; TCRdb's version includes in-frame clones alone and lacks a portion of them. The sample shows roughly 80,000 clones, roughly nine tenths of them seen only once. V gave up 7 bases and J gave up 5 bases, with 14 bases separating them. This CDR3 comprises 13 residues. Per the germline V gene, CDR1 is SNHLY and CDR2 is FYNNEI. Study-level points and caveats: The most relevant donor-specific Treg TCRbeta repertoire apparently came from expansion with activated donor B cells. Biological reproducibility was not directly addressed, but technical replication error appeared minimal.

The material sequenced was CD4+ T cells from blood (PBMCs), taken 24 months after the transplant. This clonotype originated in a human patient who received a combined kidney and bone marrow transplant. Some T cells may be graft donor cells. This chain connects TRBV2 to TRBJ2-5; D might be TRBD1 (5 bases). DNA of the CDR3: TGTGCCAGCAAAGGGGCCACCTGGGAGACCCAGTACTTC. It codes for CASKGATWETQYF.